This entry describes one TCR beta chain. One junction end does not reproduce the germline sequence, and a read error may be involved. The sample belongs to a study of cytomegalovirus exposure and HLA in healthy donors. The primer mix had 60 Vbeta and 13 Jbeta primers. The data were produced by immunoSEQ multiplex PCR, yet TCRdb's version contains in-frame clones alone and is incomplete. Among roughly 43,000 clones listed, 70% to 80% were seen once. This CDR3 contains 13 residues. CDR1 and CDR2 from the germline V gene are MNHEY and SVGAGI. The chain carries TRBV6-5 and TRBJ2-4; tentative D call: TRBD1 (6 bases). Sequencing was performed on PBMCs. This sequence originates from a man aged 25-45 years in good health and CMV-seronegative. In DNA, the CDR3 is TGTGCCAGCAGTTACTCGAGTCAGGGGCTACGTCGATTC. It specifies CASSYSSQGLRRF.